The sample holds a few counts of the clone carrying this T cell receptor beta chain. Its antigen is not identified. The source of the sample is a study of cytomegalovirus exposure and HLA in healthy donors. CDR1 is MDHEN, CDR2 SYDVKM, per germline. This CDR3 has 14 residues. The J segment lost 6 bases and the V segment lost 6 bases, leaving 9 bases of the junction unmatched. Study-wide points: Most subjects' HLA-A and HLA-B alleles were reportedly predicted from TCR beta sequences. There was a cluster of highly shared sequence variants that was likely a sequencing artifact. Productive status was seen about 90% or about 30% of the time for most TCR beta V segments in an earlier analysis.

Amplification used 60 Vbeta primers and 13 Jbeta primers. Clones were read by immunoSEQ multiplex PCR, and TCRdb kept only the in-frame ones, dropping some. The sample has over 150,000 clones; about 77% are singletons. Each donor's status was that of a healthy bone marrow donor. Sequencing was carried out using PBMCs. The sequence came from a woman aged 50 to 65 in good health and CMV-seronegative. The J gene is TRBJ1-2, the V gene TRBV28; 8 nucleotides line up with TRBD1. This chain's CDR3 is CASRSTGTGNGYTF. The CDR3 DNA reads TGTGCCAGCAGGTCTACCGGGACAGGCAATGGCTACACCTTC.